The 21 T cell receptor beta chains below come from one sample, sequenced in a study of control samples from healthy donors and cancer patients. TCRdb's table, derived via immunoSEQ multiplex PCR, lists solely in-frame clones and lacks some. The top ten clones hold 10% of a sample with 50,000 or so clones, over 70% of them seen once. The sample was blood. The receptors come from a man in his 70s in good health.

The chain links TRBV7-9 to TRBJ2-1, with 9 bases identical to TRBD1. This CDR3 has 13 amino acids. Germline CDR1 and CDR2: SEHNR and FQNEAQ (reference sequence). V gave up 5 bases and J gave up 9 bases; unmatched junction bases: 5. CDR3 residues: CASSGTGQREQFF. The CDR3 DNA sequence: TGTGCCAGCAGCGGGACAGGGCAACGTGAGCAGTTCTTC.

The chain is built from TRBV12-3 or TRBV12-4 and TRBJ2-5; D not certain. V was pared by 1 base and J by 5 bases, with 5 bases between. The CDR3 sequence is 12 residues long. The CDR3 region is CASSLVRETQYF. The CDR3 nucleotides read TGTGCCAGCAGTTTAGTCAGGGAGACCCAGTACTTC.

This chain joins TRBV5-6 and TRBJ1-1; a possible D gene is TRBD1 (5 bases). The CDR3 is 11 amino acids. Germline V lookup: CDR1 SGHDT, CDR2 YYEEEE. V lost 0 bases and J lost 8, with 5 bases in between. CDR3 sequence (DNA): TGTGCCAGCAGCTTGGACAGGGAAGCTTTCTTT. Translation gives CASSLDREAFF.

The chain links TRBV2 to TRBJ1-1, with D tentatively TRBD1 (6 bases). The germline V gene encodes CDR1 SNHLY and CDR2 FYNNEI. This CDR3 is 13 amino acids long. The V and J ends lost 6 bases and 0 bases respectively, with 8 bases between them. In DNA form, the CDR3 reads TGTGCCAGCAGGGGACAACTGAACACTGAAGCTTTCTTT. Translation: CASRGQLNTEAFF.

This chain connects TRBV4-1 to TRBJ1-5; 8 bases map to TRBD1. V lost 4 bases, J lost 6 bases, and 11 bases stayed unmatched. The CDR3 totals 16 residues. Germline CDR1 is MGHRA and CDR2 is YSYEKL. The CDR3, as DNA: TGCGCCAGCAGCCGCACCCAGGGGGCGCAGGGTCAGCCCCAGCATTTT. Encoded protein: CASSRTQGAQGQPQHF.

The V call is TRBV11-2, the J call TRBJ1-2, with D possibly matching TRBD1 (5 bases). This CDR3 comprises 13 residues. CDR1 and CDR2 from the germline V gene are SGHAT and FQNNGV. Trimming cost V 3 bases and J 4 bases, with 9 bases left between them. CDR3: CASSLAGSYGYTF. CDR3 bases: TGTGCCAGCAGCTTGGCAGGGAGCTATGGCTACACCTTC.

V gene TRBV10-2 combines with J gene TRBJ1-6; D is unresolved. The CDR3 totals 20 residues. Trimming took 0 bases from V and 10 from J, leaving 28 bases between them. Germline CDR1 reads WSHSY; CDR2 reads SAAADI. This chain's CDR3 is CASSESMPWNPSGGNSPLHF. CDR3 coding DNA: TGCGCCAGCAGTGAGTCGATGCCTTGGAATCCCTCTGGAGGGAACTCACCCCTCCACTTT.

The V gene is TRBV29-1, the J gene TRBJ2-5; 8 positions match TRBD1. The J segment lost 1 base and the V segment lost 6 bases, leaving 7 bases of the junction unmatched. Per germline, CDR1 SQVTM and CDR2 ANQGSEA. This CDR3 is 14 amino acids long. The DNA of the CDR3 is TGCAGCGTCGATCTGACAGGGGTCCAAGAGACCCAGTACTTC. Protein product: CSVDLTGVQETQYF.

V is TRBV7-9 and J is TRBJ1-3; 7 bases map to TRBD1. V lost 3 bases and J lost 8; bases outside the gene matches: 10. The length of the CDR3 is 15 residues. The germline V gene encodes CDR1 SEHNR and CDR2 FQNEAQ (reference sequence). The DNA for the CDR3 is TGTGCCAGCAGCTTTTACCGGACAGGTTCGGACACCATATATTTT. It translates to CASSFYRTGSDTIYF.

The CDR3 spells CASSLTSGGGTQYF. DNA for the CDR3: TGTGCCAGCAGCTTAACTAGCGGGGGGGGGACCCAGTACTTC. The genes are TRBV11-2 and TRBJ2-5, with TRBD2 matching 13 bases. The V gene end was trimmed by 2 bases and the J gene end by 7 bases; junction bases not matched to a gene: 1. CDR3 length equals 14 residues. Germline CDR1 and CDR2: SGHAT and FQNNGV. Filled out from reference TRBV11-2 and TRBJ2-5, the complete variable domain reads EAGVAQSPRYKIIEKRQSVAFWCNPISGHATLYWYQQILGQGPKLLIQFQNNGVVDDSQLPKDRFSAERLKGVDSTLKIQPAKLEDSAVYLCASSLTSGGGTQYFGPGTRLLVL.

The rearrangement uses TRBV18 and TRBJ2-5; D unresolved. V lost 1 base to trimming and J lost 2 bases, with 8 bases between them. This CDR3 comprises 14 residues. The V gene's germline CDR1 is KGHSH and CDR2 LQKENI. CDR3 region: CASSPLYRQETQYF. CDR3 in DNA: TGTGCCAGCTCACCACTATACAGACAAGAGACCCAGTACTTC.

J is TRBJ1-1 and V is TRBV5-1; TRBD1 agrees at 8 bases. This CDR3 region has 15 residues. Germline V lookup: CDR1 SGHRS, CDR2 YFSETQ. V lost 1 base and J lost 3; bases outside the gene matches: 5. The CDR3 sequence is CASSLIRGPDTEAFF. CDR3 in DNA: TGCGCCAGCAGCTTGATCAGGGGGCCTGACACTGAAGCTTTCTTT.

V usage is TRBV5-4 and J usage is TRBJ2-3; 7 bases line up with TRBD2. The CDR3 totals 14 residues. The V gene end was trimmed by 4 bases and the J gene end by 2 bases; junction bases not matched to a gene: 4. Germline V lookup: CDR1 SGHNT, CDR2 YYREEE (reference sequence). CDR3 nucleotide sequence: TGTGCCAGCAGCGGCGGGGGTGCCACAGATACGCAGTATTTT. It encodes CASSGGGATDTQYF.

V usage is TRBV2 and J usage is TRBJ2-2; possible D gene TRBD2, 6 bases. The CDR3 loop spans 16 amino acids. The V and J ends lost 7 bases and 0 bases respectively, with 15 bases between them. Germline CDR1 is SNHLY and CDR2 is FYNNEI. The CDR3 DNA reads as TGTGCCAGCAAAGAGAATCCTAGCGCGAACACCGGGGAGCTGTTTTTT. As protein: CASKENPSANTGELFF.

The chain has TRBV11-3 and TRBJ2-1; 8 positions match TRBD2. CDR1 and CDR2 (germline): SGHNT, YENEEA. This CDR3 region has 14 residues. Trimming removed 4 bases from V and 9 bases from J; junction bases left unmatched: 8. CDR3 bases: TGTGCCAGCAGCTCCCAGCGGGAGAGTATTGAGCAGTTCTTC. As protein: CASSSQRESIEQFF.

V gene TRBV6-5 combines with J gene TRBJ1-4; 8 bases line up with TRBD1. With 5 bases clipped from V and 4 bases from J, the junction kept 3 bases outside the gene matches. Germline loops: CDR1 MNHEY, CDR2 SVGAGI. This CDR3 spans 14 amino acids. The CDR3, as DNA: TGTGCCAGCAGTCTGACAGGGGATAATGAAAAACTGTTTTTT. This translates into CASSLTGDNEKLFF.

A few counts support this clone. The CDR3 DNA follows: TGCGCCAGCAGCCCGGGACTAGCGGGAGTTCCCTCCTACGAGCAGTACTTC. Protein: CASSPGLAGVPSYEQYF. The chain couples TRBV4-1 to TRBJ2-7; TRBD2 agrees at 14 bases. There are 17 residues in the CDR3. CDR1 and CDR2 (germline): MGHRA, YSYEKL. Trimming removed 4 bases from V and 0 bases from J; junction bases left unmatched: 5.

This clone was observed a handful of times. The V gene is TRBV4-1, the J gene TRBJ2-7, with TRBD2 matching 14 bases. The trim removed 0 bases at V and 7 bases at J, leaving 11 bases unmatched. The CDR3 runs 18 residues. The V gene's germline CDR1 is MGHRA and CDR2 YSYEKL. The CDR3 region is CASSQEGRTSGRSGEQYF. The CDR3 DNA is TGCGCCAGCAGCCAAGAAGGGAGGACTAGCGGGAGGTCGGGGGAGCAGTACTTC.

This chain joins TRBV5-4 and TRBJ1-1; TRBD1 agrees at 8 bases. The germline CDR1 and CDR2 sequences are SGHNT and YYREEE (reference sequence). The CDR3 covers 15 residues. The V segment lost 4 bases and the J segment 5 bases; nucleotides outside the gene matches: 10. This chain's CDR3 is CASSPGQARGTEAFF. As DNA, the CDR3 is TGTGCCAGCAGCCCGGGACAGGCTAGGGGGACTGAAGCTTTCTTT.

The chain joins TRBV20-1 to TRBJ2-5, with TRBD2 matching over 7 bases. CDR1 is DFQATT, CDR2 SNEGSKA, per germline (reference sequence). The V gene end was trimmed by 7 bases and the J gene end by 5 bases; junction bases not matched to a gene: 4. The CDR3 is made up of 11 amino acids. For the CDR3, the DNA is TGCAGTGGACTAGCTATCGAGACCCAGTACTTC. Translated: CSGLAIETQYF.

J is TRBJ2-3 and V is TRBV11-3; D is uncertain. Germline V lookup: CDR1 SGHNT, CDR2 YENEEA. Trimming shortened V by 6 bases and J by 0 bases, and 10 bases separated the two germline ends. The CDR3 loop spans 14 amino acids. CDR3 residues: CASSFQASTDTQYF. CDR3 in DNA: TGTGCCAGCAGTTTTCAGGCTAGCACAGATACGCAGTATTTT.